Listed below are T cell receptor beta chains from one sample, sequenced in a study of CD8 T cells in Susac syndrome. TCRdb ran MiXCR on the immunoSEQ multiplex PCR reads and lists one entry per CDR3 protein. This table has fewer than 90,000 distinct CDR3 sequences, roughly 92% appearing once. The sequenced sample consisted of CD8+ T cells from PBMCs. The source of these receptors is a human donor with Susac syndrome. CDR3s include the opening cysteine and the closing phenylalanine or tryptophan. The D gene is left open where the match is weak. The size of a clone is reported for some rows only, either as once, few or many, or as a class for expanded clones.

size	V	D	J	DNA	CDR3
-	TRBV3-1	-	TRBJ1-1	TGTGCCAGCAGCCAGAGGTGGGGGGCGAACACTGAAGCTTTCTTT	CASSQRWGANTEAFF
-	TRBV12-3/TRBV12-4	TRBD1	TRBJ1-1	TGTGCCAGCAGCCCTTCGACAGGGTTGACTTTCTTT	CASSPSTGLTFF
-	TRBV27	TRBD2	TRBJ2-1	TGTGCCAGCAGTTTATTGACTAGCGGGAGGGCCAGTGAGCAGTTCTTC	CASSLLTSGRASEQFF
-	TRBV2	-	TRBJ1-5	TGTGCCAGCGGGGCAGCGAGCAATCAGCCCCAGCATTTT	CASGAASNQPQHF
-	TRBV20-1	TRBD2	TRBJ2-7	TGCAGTGCTAGCGGACTAGCGGGAATAGTACCCTACGAGCAGTACTTC	CSASGLAGIVPYEQYF
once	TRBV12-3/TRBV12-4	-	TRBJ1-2	TGTGCCAGCAGTTTTGTTACAGGGTTCGGCTACACCTTC	CASSFVTGFGYTF
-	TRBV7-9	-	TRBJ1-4	TGTGCCAGCAGCTTAGAGGTGGAGCAGGGAGGTGAAAAACTGTTTTTT	CASSLEVEQGGEKLFF
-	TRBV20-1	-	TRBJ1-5	TGCAGTGCTTCCCAGGCGGGCAATCAGCCCCAGCATTTT	CSASQAGNQPQHF
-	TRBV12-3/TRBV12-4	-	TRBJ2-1	TGTGCCAGCAGTTTTCGGGCAGGGGCAGTGGGGGAGCAGTTCTTC	CASSFRAGAVGEQFF
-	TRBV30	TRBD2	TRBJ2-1	TGTGCCTGGAAACTAGCGGGGACCACCTGGAATGAGCAGTTCTTC	CAWKLAGTTWNEQFF
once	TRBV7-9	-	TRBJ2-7	TGTGCCAGCAGCTTAGCAGGGACGTACTACGAGCAGTACTTC	CASSLAGTYYEQYF
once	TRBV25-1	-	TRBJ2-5	TGTGCCAGCAGTGAATCTCTAATAGAGACCCAGTACTTC	CASSESLIETQYF
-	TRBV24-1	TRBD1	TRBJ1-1	TGTGCCACCAGTGATGGGATCTTTAACAGGGGGCCTTCTAACACTGAAGCTTTCTTT	CATSDGIFNRGPSNTEAFF
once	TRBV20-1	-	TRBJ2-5	TGCAGTGGGGGACCCCCTTGGGAAGAGACCCAGTACTTC	CSGGPPWEETQYF
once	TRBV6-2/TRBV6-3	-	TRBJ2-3	TGTGCCAGCAGTTATCAGGGCCGCACAGATACGCAGTATTTT	CASSYQGRTDTQYF
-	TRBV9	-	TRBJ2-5	TGTGCCAGCAGCGGGTTGCAAGAGACCCAGTACTTC	CASSGLQETQYF
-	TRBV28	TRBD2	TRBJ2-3	TGTGCCAGCAGTCACGGGACTAGCGGGAGTGATACGCAGTATTTT	CASSHGTSGSDTQYF
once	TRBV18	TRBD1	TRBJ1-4	TGTGCCAGCTCACCGTCCGGGACAGTTAATGAAAAACTGTTTTTT	CASSPSGTVNEKLFF
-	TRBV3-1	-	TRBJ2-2	TGTGCCAGCAGCCAAGGTGCCGACACCGGGGAGCTGTTTTTT	CASSQGADTGELFF
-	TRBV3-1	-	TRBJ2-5	TGTGCCAGCAGCCAACAGGGGATGTGGGAGACCCAGTACTTC	CASSQQGMWETQYF
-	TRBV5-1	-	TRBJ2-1	TGCGCCAGCAGCTTGGCCGGTCTGGGCCGTGAGCAGTTCTTC	CASSLAGLGREQFF
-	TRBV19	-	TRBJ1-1	TGTGCCAGTAGTAGAGGGGTTGGTTGGTACACTGAAGCTTTCTTT	CASSRGVGWYTEAFF
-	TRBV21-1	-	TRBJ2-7	TGTGCCAGCAGCAAAGATCGAACAGGGGTCCTCTACGAGCAGTACTTC	CASSKDRTGVLYEQYF
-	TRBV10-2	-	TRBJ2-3	TGCGCCAGCCAGACGGTCTCCGTCGCAGATACGCAGTATTTT	CASQTVSVADTQYF
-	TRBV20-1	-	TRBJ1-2	TGCAGTGGAGCGGTGGGAGACTATGGCTACACCTTC	CSGAVGDYGYTF
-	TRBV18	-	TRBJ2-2	TGTGCCAGCTCACCCTTCACCGGGGAGCTGTTTTTT	CASSPFTGELFF
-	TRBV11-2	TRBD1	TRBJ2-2	TGTGCCAGCAGGTCGTCGACAGGGACCGGGGAGCTGTTTTTT	CASRSSTGTGELFF
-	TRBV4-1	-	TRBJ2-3	TGCGCCAGCAGCCAAGATCCCCCAGTCAACCCAGATACGCAGTATTTT	CASSQDPPVNPDTQYF
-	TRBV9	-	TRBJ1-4	TGTGCCAGCAGCGCCGGGGGGGAAAAACTGTTTTTT	CASSAGGEKLFF
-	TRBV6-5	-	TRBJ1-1	TGTGCCAGCAGAAGAGTTAACACTGAAGCTTTCTTT	CASRRVNTEAFF
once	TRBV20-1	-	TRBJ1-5	TGCAGTGCCAAGAGTGGTGAGAGCAATCAGCCCCAGCATTTT	CSAKSGESNQPQHF
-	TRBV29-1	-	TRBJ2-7	TGCAGCGTTCGGGACGTCGGCTACGAGCAGTACTTC	CSVRDVGYEQYF
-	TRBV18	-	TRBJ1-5	TGTGCCAGCTCACCGGACAGTTCGGAACCCCAGCATTTT	CASSPDSSEPQHF
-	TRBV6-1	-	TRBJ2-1	TGTGCCAGCAGTCCCCCGACCCTTTGGCGAAATGGGCTCAATGAGCAGTTCTTC	CASSPPTLWRNGLNEQFF
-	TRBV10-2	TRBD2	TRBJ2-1	TGCGCCAGCAGACCTAGCGGGAGCACCCATGAGCAGTTCTTC	CASRPSGSTHEQFF
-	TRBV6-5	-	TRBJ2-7	TGTGCCAGCAGCCGGAACAGGGATAGGTACGAGCAGTACTTC	CASSRNRDRYEQYF
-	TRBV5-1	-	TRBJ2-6	TGCGCCAGCAGCTTGGGACGCTCTGGGGCCAACGTCCTGACTTTC	CASSLGRSGANVLTF
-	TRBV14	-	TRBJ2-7	TGTGCCAGCAGCCAAGGGAGGGGGGGATACGAGCAGTACTTC	CASSQGRGGYEQYF
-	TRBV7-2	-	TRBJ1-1	TGTGCCAGCAGTTTTTTGACTTCGATGGGGGACACTGAAGCTTTCTTT	CASSFLTSMGDTEAFF
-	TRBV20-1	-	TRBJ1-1	TGCAGTGCTAGACCGACGGAGAACACTGAAGCTTTCTTT	CSARPTENTEAFF